This T cell receptor beta chain comes out of a study of regulatory T cells in long-lasting Graves disease (dated by TCRdb to the early 2020s). General notes on the study: Persistent Graves' disease was defined as antithyroid drug treatment for over 5 years with persistently positive TSH receptor autoantibodies. A total of around 35 samples underwent TCR sequencing, from about 13 patients with persistent Graves' disease and 20 patients with newly diagnosed Graves' disease. Persistent Graves' disease patients were compared with newly diagnosed Graves' disease patients by peripheral blood TCR sequencing and RNA sequencing. The study was registered as a clinical trial and conducted in China. Persistent Graves' disease patients in the clinical cohort had taken antithyroid drugs for roughly ten years on average.

Results the study describes overall, beyond this receptor: Lower TCR Shannon entropy and fewer highly expanded clones were observed in persistent Graves' disease patients than in newly diagnosed patients, which suggested clonal expansion. Persistent patients shared more public clonotypes among themselves (2,741) than newly diagnosed patients did (about 970). TRBV28, TRBJ1-2 and TRBJ2-5 were preferentially used in persistent disease, while TRBV20-1 and TRBJ2-1 were favored in newly diagnosed disease. The authors noted that the small sample size was a limitation that may lower accuracy. Only peripheral blood was studied, because thyroid tissue, the primary lesion, was inaccessible. Only the TCR beta chain was sequenced and analyzed.

Turning to this clonotype: Its antigen is still unknown. There are no base qualities to consult, and no much larger clone falls within one base.

From the cysteine through the phenylalanine, the CDR3 covers 14 amino acids. Of all the DNA, just the CDR3 is kept, 42 bases in frame from base 1. V gives up 6 bases and J gives up 5 bases, and the segment between their germline ends measures 16 bases. Looking up the germline V gene (reference sequence) yields CDR1 MNHEY and CDR2 SMNVEV. What the time point label conveys for this sample: persistent/refractory GD, antithyroid drugs over 5 years with positive TRAb. For both TCR sequencing and RNA sequencing, RNA was extracted from PBMCs in TRIzol. The diagnosis of Graves' disease followed American Thyroid Association guidelines. Recruitment of patients was carried out at an endocrinology department in Xi'an, China. From each patient, roughly 9 milliliters of peripheral blood was collected into an EDTA anticoagulant tube. Ficoll Paque Plus density gradient separation was used to isolate PBMCs, and no further T cell sorting was performed. An Agilent 2100 Bioanalyzer and agarose gel were used to check RNA quality, while a NanoDrop 2000 measured RNA concentration.

Library preparation was by multiplex PCR. These reads were obtained on an Illumina HiSeq 4000. To build TCR beta libraries, CDR3 regions were amplified by Arm-PCR using iRepertoire HTBI primers. Before sequencing, the PCR products went through gel purification. As for how the authors treated the data: A total of fewer than 65 TRBV and under 15 TRBJ segments were identified across samples and were used for gene usage analysis of CDR3 amino acid clonotypes. COPE and FqMerger were used to merge the filtered high-quality paired reads into contigs. BLAST was used to align contigs to IMGT TRBV, TRBD and TRBJ reference genes, with CDR3 defined following IMGT. Any clonotype with a frequency above 0.1% was counted as a highly expanded clone. Repertoire diversity was measured by Shannon entropy, and V-J evenness by the Gini coefficient. A clonotype was considered public if more than one individual shared it. TCRdb cleaned the public reads at Q25 with fastp, built clones with MiXCR and kept in-frame beta chains. Under each unique CDR3 protein, matching rows form one entry showing the most common genes and DNA. TCRdb's processing, not the authors' own work, is the source of the V and J calls. The sample table lists approximately 690,000 distinct CDR3 sequences, about 32% of them with a count of one. The ten largest clones represent roughly 41% of the sample.

The TCR sequence derives from a female donor with Graves disease. This chain joins TRBV27 to TRBJ1-1; tentative D gene TRBD1, with 5 bases matching. The sample here was peripheral blood mononuclear cells (PBMCs), taken when the disease was refractory, from a patient treated with antithyroid drugs. The bases read TGTGCCAGCAGACCGGGGGGGTCCATAACTGAAGCTTTCTTT. It specifies CASRPGGSITEAFF.